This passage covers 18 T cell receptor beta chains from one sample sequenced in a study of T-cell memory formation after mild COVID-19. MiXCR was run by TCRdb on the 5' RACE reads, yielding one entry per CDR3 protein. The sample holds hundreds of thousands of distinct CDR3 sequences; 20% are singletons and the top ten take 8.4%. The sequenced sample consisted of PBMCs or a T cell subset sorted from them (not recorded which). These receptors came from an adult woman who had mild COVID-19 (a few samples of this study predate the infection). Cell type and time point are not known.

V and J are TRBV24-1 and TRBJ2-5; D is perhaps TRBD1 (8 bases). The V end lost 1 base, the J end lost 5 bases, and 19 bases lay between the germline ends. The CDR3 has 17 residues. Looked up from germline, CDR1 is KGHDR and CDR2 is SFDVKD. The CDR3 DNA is TGTGCCACCAGTGATTTTAGGGGACTAAGACAGGGGGAGACCCAGTACTTC. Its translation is CATSDFRGLRQGETQYF.

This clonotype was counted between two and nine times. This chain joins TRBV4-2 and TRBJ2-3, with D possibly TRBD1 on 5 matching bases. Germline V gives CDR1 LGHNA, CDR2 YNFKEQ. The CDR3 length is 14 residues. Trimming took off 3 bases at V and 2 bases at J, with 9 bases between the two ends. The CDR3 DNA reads TGTGCCAGCAGCCATAGACAGATCACAGATACGCAGTATTTT. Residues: CASSHRQITDTQYF.

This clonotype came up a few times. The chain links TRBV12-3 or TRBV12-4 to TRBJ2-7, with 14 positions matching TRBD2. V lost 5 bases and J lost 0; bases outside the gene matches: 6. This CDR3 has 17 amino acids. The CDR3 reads CASSAGLAGVSSYEQYF. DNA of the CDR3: TGTGCCAGCAGTGCGGGACTAGCGGGGGTGTCCTCCTACGAGCAGTACTTC.

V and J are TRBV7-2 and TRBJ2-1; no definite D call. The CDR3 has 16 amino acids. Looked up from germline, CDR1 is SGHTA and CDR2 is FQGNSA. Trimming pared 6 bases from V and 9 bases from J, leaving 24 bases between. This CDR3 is CASSRNGRGYLGEQFF. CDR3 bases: TGTGCCAGCAGTCGTAACGGCAGAGGATACTTGGGTGAGCAGTTCTTC.

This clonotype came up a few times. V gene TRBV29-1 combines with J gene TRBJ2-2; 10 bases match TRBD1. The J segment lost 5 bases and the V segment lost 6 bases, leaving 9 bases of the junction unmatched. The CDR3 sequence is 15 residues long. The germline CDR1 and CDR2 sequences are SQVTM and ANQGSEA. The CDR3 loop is CSVADRGLLTGELFF. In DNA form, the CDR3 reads TGCAGCGTGGCTGACAGGGGGCTTCTAACCGGGGAGCTGTTTTTT.

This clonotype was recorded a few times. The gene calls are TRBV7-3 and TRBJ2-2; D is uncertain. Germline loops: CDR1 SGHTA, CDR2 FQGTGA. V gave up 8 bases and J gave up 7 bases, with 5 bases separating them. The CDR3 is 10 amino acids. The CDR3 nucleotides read TGTGCCAGCCCTGGCGGGGAGCTGTTTTTT. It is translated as CASPGGELFF.

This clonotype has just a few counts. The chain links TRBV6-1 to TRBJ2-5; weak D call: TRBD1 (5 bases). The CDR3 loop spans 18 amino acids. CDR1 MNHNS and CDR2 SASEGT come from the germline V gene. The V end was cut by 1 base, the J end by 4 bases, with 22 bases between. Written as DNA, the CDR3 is TGTGCCAGCAGTGAAGTGGTTTCGCGACAGCTGCTCGGAGAGACCCAGTACTTC. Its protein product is CASSEVVSRQLLGETQYF.

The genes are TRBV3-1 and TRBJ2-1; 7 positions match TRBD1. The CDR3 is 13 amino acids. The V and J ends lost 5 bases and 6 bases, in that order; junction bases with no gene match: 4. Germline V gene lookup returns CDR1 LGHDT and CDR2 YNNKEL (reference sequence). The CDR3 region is CASSVPGGNEQFF. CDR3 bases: TGTGCCAGCAGCGTCCCAGGGGGCAATGAGCAGTTCTTC.

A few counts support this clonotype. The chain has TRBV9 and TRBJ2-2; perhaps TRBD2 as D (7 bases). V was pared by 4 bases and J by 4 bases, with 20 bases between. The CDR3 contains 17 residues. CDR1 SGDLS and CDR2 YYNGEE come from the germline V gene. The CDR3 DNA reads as TGTGCCAGCAGCCCTCCGGGGGGCGGTGAATCCACCGGGGAGCTGTTTTTT. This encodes CASSPPGGGESTGELFF.

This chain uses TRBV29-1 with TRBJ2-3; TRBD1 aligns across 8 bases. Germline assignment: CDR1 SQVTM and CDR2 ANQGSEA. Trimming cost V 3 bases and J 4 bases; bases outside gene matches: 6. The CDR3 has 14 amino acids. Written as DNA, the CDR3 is TGCAGCGTTGAGGGCAGGGGGCGACCAGATACGCAGTATTTT. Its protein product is CSVEGRGRPDTQYF.

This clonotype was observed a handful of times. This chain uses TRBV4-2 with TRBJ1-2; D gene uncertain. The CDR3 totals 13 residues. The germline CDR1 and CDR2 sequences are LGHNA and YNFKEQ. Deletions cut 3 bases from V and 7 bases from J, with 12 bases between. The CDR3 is CASSQLDSGGYTF. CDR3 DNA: TGTGCCAGCAGCCAGCTGGATTCAGGTGGCTACACCTTC.

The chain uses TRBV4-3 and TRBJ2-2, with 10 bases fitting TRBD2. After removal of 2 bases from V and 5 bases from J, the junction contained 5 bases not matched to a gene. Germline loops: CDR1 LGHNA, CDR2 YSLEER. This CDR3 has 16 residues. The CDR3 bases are TGCGCCAGCAGCCAAATGCTAGCGGGAGATACCGGGGAGCTGTTTTTT. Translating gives CASSQMLAGDTGELFF.

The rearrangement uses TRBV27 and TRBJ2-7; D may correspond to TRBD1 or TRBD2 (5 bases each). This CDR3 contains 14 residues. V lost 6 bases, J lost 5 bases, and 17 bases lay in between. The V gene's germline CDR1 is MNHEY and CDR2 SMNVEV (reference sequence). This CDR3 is CASRDPGARHEQYF. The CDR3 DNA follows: TGTGCCAGCAGGGACCCCGGGGCGCGCCACGAGCAGTACTTC.

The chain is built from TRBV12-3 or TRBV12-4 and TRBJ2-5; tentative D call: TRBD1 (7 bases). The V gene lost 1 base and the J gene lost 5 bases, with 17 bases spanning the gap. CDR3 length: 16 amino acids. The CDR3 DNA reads TGTGCCAGCAGTTTAGTACAGGCCGCAGGGGGGGAGACCCAGTACTTC. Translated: CASSLVQAAGGETQYF.

CDR3: CASSPGASVNTQYF. The DNA for the CDR3 is TGTGCCAGTTCCCCCGGGGCTAGCGTAAATACGCAGTATTTT. This chain links TRBV19 with TRBJ2-3; tentative D call: TRBD2 (6 bases). The CDR3 length is 14 residues. In germline, CDR1 is LNHDA, CDR2 SQIVND (reference sequence). V lost 8 bases and J lost 7, with 19 bases in between.

As DNA, the CDR3 is TGTGCCAGCAGCTTAGAGGCGCGGGCATCCTTGGGGGACACTGAAGCTTTCTTT. It is translated as CASSLEARASLGDTEAFF. The chain employs TRBV7-2 and TRBJ1-1; D may be TRBD1 (5 bases). V was pared by 1 base and J by 3 bases, with 21 bases between. Germline values: CDR1 SGHTA, CDR2 FQGNSA. This CDR3 is 18 amino acids long. Together with reference TRBV7-2 and TRBJ1-1, the CDR3 gives the full variable domain: GAGVSQSPSNKVTEKGKDVELRCDPISGHTALYWYRQSLGQGLEFLIYFQGNSAPDKSGLPSDRFSAERTGGSVSTLTIQRTQQEDSAVYLCASSLEARASLGDTEAFFGQGTRLTVV.

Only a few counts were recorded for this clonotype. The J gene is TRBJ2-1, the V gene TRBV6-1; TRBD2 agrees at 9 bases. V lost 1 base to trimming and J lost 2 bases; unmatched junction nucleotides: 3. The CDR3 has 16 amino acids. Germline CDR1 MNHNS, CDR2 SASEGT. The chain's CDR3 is CASSEEAGGPYNEQFF. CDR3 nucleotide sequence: TGTGCCAGCAGTGAAGAAGCGGGGGGACCCTACAATGAGCAGTTCTTC.

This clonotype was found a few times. CDR3 protein: CATSEKEDGTDTQYF. The CDR3 DNA reads as TGTGCCACCAGTGAGAAGGAGGACGGCACAGATACGCAGTATTTT. The chain carries TRBV24-1 and TRBJ2-3; tentative D call: TRBD2 (5 bases). The CDR3 runs to 15 residues. V lost 4 bases and J lost 1, with 11 bases in between. CDR1 and CDR2 (germline): KGHDR, SFDVKD.